The 8 T cell receptor beta chains below were found in one sample sequenced in a study of T cells in Graves' hyperthyroidism and ophthalmopathy. RNA transcripts were the template for amplifying TCR beta CDR3 regions. A set of HTBI primers served as the primers for a first-round RT-PCR of the TCR CDR3. MiXCR was run by TCRdb on the multiplex PCR reads, yielding one entry per CDR3 protein. The table shows about 660,000 distinct CDR3 sequences, with just under 45% occurring only once. Sequenced input: peripheral blood or thyroid tissue (not recorded which). These receptors all stem from an adult man with Graves' disease, either hyperthyroidism or ophthalmopathy (not recorded which).

The CDR3 region has the DNA TGTGCCAGCAGCCGATCCAGGGACAGGGGAAATGAAAAACTGTTTTTT. As protein: CASSRSRDRGNEKLFF. The chain uses TRBV7-9 and TRBJ1-4; TRBD1 matches at 10 bases. Trimming removed 5 bases from V and 5 bases from J; junction bases left unmatched: 8. The CDR3 length is 16 residues. The germline V gene encodes CDR1 SEHNR and CDR2 FQNEAQ (reference sequence).

The J gene is TRBJ1-4, the V gene TRBV5-1; the D is unclear. Germline V gene data show CDR1 as SGHRS and CDR2 as YFSETQ. The V end was cut by 0 bases, the J end by 7 bases, with 10 bases between. CDR3 size: 14 residues. The CDR3: CASSLARPAEKLFF. CDR3 DNA: TGCGCCAGCAGCTTGGCCCGCCCGGCTGAAAAACTGTTTTTT.

This clonotype was counted many times. The CDR3 DNA reads as TGCGCCAGCAGTGACCCTCCGGGACAGGGGAATGGCTACACCTTC. It specifies CASSDPPGQGNGYTF. The chain employs TRBV10-2 and TRBJ1-2; 10 nucleotides agree with TRBD1. Trimming removed 3 bases from V and 6 bases from J; junction bases left unmatched: 7. CDR1 is WSHSY, CDR2 SAAADI, per germline. The CDR3 is 15 amino acids.

This clonotype has a handful of counts. This chain connects TRBV20-1 to TRBJ2-2; TRBD1 or TRBD2 may be the D gene (5 bases each). Trimming removed 3 bases from V and 0 bases from J, with 8 bases in between. Germline CDR1 and CDR2: DFQATT and SNEGSKA (reference sequence). The length of the CDR3 is 14 residues. CDR3 sequence (DNA): TGCAGTGCTAGGCCGGGGCCGAACACCGGGGAGCTGTTTTTT. It codes for CSARPGPNTGELFF.

The chain joins TRBV7-9 to TRBJ2-7; D is possibly TRBD1 (8 bases). The V and J ends lost 6 bases and 2 bases respectively, with 26 bases between them. Germline V gene lookup returns CDR1 SEHNR and CDR2 FQNEAQ (reference sequence). This CDR3 comprises 18 residues. The chain's CDR3 is CASSPRTGPSGLTYEQYF. The CDR3 bases are TGTGCCAGCAGTCCTAGGACAGGGCCTAGCGGCCTAACCTACGAGCAGTACTTC. Supplemented by reference TRBV7-9 and TRBJ2-7, the full variable domain reads DTGVSQNPRHKITKRGQNVTFRCDPISEHNRLYWYRQTLGQGPEFLTYFQNEAQLEKSRLLSDRFSAERPKGSFSTLEIQRTEQGDSAMYLCASSPRTGPSGLTYEQYFGPGTRLTVT.

This clonotype was seen a few times. The chain links TRBV7-4 to TRBJ1-1, with D possibly matching TRBD1 (6 bases). The CDR3 has 21 residues. CDR1 is SGHVT, CDR2 SQSDAQ, per germline. V lost 3 bases and J 4 bases, leaving 33 bases between the germline ends. The CDR3 DNA follows: TGTGCCAGCAGCTTCCCCCGGACAGTTAACAACAATGCTCGGGGACTCACTGAAGCTTTCTTT. Protein product: CASSFPRTVNNNARGLTEAFF.

This clonotype was seen only a few times. The V and J genes are TRBV20-1 and TRBJ1-1, with D unresolved. CDR1 DFQATT and CDR2 SNEGSKA come from the germline V gene (reference sequence). The CDR3 length is 14 residues. V shed 3 bases and J shed 0 bases, with 11 bases lying between them. The CDR3 protein is CSARPVTLNTEAFF. The CDR3 DNA is TGCAGTGCTAGGCCAGTAACCCTGAACACTGAAGCTTTCTTT.

Concerning this clonotype: This could be a read error, since a much larger clone is one nucleotide away. The chain couples TRBV12-3 or TRBV12-4 to TRBJ1-2; D remains ambiguous. The CDR3 length is 12 residues. Trimming stripped 4 bases from V and 9 bases from J, with 12 bases between. CDR3 sequence: CASSYGIHRYTF. The CDR3 DNA reads as TGTGCCAGCAGTTACGGGATACATCGCTACACCTTC.